The 22 T cell receptor beta chains below were found in one sample sequenced in a study of vaccination and CD4 T cells after COVID-19. Sequenced with the Oncomine TCR Beta short-read assay was DNA taken from cultured CD4+ T cells. MiXCR, run by TCRdb on the PCR reads, gives a single entry per CDR3 protein. The data hold approximately 4,600 distinct CDR3 sequences, with about a third observed a single time. No antigen has been identified for these receptors. The sample's treatment: 10-day PBMC culture with coronavirus spike peptide pools or control peptides (ViraFEST assay). Sample: CD4+ T cells from blood, cultured in vitro. These TCRs come from a human donor who had recovered from COVID-19.

The rearrangement links TRBV11-3 to TRBJ2-7; D may correspond to TRBD1 or TRBD2 (5 bases each). This CDR3 region has 16 residues. Germline CDR1 reads SGHNT; CDR2 reads YENEEA. V was pared by 1 base and J by 1 base, with 14 bases between. The CDR3 reads CASSLGDRDGSYEQYF. CDR3 bases: TGTGCCAGCAGCTTAGGCGATCGGGACGGTTCCTACGAGCAGTACTTC.

In this sample, this clonotype turned up a few times. The chain links TRBV24-1 to TRBJ2-2, with 7 positions matching TRBD2. Germline CDR1 and CDR2: KGHDR and SFDVKD. This CDR3 contains 16 residues. With 1 base clipped from V and 4 bases from J, the junction kept 5 bases outside the gene matches. For the CDR3, the DNA is TGTGCCACCAGTGATTTAGGCGGGAGTCCCACCGGGGAGCTGTTTTTT. Translating gives CATSDLGGSPTGELFF.

In its sample, this clonotype ranks as medium-sized. V usage is TRBV5-5 and J usage is TRBJ2-7, with 10 bases identical to TRBD1. CDR1 and CDR2 from the germline V gene are SGHKS and YYEKEE (reference sequence). This CDR3 region has 16 residues. Trimming removed 4 bases from V and 5 bases from J; junction bases left unmatched: 12. CDR3 region: CASSPRPGTGDHEQYF. The CDR3 coding sequence is TGTGCCAGCAGCCCTCGCCCCGGGACAGGGGATCACGAGCAGTACTTC.

The V and J genes are TRBV6-5 and TRBJ2-5, with TRBD2 identical over 10 bases. This CDR3 has 17 amino acids. The V segment lost 0 bases and the J segment 3 bases; nucleotides outside the gene matches: 7. CDR1 and CDR2 (germline): MNHEY, SVGAGI. DNA for the CDR3: TGTGCCAGCAGTTACTCGATAAGCGGGGGGGACAAAGAGACCCAGTACTTC. Amino acid sequence: CASSYSISGGDKETQYF.

This clonotype was recorded a few times. This rearrangement joins TRBV18 to TRBJ1-1, with 8 positions matching TRBD1. The trim removed 4 bases at V and 6 bases at J, leaving 7 bases unmatched. This CDR3 is built from 14 residues. Germline assignment: CDR1 KGHSH and CDR2 LQKENI. The DNA for the CDR3 is TGTGCCAGCTCACTGACGGACAGGGACGCTGAAGCTTTCTTT. It specifies CASSLTDRDAEAFF.

The genes are TRBV5-4 and TRBJ2-5; TRBD2 agrees at 9 bases. J lost 1 base, V lost 1 base, and 2 bases had no gene match. The CDR3 covers 15 residues. Germline V gene lookup returns CDR1 SGHNT and CDR2 YYREEE (reference sequence). CDR3 DNA sequence: TGTGCCAGCAGCTTGCAGCGGGAGGCCCAAGAGACCCAGTACTTC. Translating it yields CASSLQREAQETQYF.

This clonotype is labeled as medium-sized. CDR3 nucleotide sequence: TGTGCCAGCAGTTTCTCGCTATTATCCGGGGAGCTGTTTTTT. This translates into CASSFSLLSGELFF. The chain employs TRBV12-3 or TRBV12-4 and TRBJ2-2; D is undetermined. V was clipped by 3 bases and J by 6 bases, with 11 bases between them. This CDR3 has 14 amino acids.

The chain employs TRBV2 and TRBJ2-3; possible D gene TRBD1, 6 bases. The CDR3 contains 12 residues. Per germline, CDR1 SNHLY and CDR2 FYNNEI. V dropped 7 bases and J dropped 4 bases, with 9 bases sitting between them. As DNA, the CDR3 is TGTGCCAGCAACACAGGGCCAGATACGCAGTATTTT. Its protein product is CASNTGPDTQYF. The full variable domain, with the rest looked up from reference TRBV2 and TRBJ2-3, is EPEVTQTPSHQVTQMGQEVILRCVPISNHLYFYWYRQILGQKVEFLVSFYNNEISEKSEIFDDQFSVERPDGSNFTLKIRSTKLEDSAMYFCASNTGPDTQYFGPGTRLTVL.

There are a few counts of this clonotype. The rearrangement links TRBV20-1 to TRBJ1-1, with a weak D call TRBD1 (5 bases). Germline assignment: CDR1 DFQATT and CDR2 SNEGSKA (reference sequence). This CDR3 comprises 15 residues. The V and J ends lost 5 bases and 0 bases respectively, with 16 bases between them. The DNA of the CDR3 is TGCAGTGCTGTGACAGATGTCCCTATGAACACTGAAGCTTTCTTT. Translated, it gives CSAVTDVPMNTEAFF.

The chain employs TRBV23-1 and TRBJ2-2; no clear D. TRBV23-1 is recorded as an ORF, its role being uncertain. V lost 7 bases, J lost 1 base, and 10 bases lay in between. The CDR3 consists of 14 residues. CDR3: CASKDGLNTGELFF. The DNA of the CDR3 is TGCGCCAGCAAGGACGGTTTGAACACCGGGGAGCTGTTTTTT.

As DNA, the CDR3 is TGCAGTGCTAGAAATCCTAGCGGGAGGTACGAGCAGTACTTC. This encodes CSARNPSGRYEQYF. The chain couples TRBV20-1 to TRBJ2-7; 11 bases align to TRBD2. Germline trimming cut 2 bases from V and 4 bases from J; bases unmatched to any gene: 4. Germline loops: CDR1 DFQATT, CDR2 SNEGSKA (reference sequence). This CDR3 contains 14 residues.

V gene TRBV24-1 combines with J gene TRBJ2-1, with D possibly being TRBD2 (5 bases). CDR3 size: 13 residues. Trimming left V 0 bases short and J 9 bases short, with 8 bases between. CDR1 and CDR2 from the germline V gene are KGHDR and SFDVKD. The CDR3 sequence is CATSDLTGIEQFF. CDR3 in DNA: TGTGCCACCAGTGATTTGACCGGGATTGAGCAGTTCTTC.

The genes are TRBV6-5 and TRBJ2-3; D is unclear. The V gene's germline CDR1 is MNHEY and CDR2 SVGAGI. Trimming pared 4 bases from V and 4 bases from J, leaving 12 bases between. The CDR3 is 14 residues long. CDR3 in amino acids: CASSSDIRSDTQYF. CDR3 nucleotides: TGTGCCAGCAGTTCGGATATTCGGTCAGATACGCAGTATTTT.

This clonotype has only a few counts. The gene calls are TRBV20-1 and TRBJ1-2, with 7 bases aligning to TRBD1. The germline CDR1 and CDR2 sequences are DFQATT and SNEGSKA (reference sequence). V was clipped by 5 bases and J by 3 bases; unmatched bases: 6. CDR3 length: 13 residues. Here the CDR3 DNA reads TGCAGTGCTCGGGGGGACAGCGACTATGGCTACACCTTC. Its translation is CSARGDSDYGYTF.

This rearrangement joins TRBV21-1 to TRBJ1-6; the D call in the table, TRBD1, was not verified against the DNA. TRBV21-1 is a listed pseudogene. The CDR3 covers 18 residues. CDR3 DNA sequence: TGTGCCAGCAGCAAAGGGGGGGGACAGTTGGACCTTAATTCACCCCTCCACTTT. Translating it yields CASSKGGGQLDLNSPLHF.

This rearrangement joins TRBV5-8 to TRBJ1-1; 9 nucleotides match TRBD1. The length of the CDR3 is 14 residues. CDR1 is SGHTS and CDR2 is YDEGEE in the germline V gene. Losses at the gene ends were 5 bases for V and 5 bases for J; bases not matched to a gene: 7. The CDR3: CASSWTGVYTEAFF. CDR3 in DNA: TGTGCCAGCAGTTGGACAGGGGTATATACTGAAGCTTTCTTT. The full variable domain, completed using reference TRBV5-8 and TRBJ1-1, is EAGVTQSPTHLIKTRGQQATLRCSPISGHTSVYWYQQALGLGLQFLLWYDEGEERNRGNFPPRFSGRQFPNYSSELNVNALELEDSALYLCASSWTGVYTEAFFGQGTRLTVV.

There are a few counts of this clonotype. The genes are TRBV2 and TRBJ1-6; D may be TRBD1 (5 bases). This CDR3 region has 16 residues. The V end lost 3 bases, the J end lost 7 bases, and 16 bases lay between the germline ends. The germline V gene encodes CDR1 SNHLY and CDR2 FYNNEI. For the CDR3, the DNA is TGTGCCAGCAGTGATCGGCAGGGAATCGAGAATTCACCCCTCCACTTT. Translating gives CASSDRQGIENSPLHF.

This clonotype was found a few times. V and J are TRBV7-3 and TRBJ2-2, with a possible D match to TRBD1 (5 bases). The CDR3 sequence is 15 residues long. The V gene's germline CDR1 is SGHTA and CDR2 FQGTGA. V lost 6 bases to trimming and J lost 3 bases, with 14 bases between them. The CDR3 sequence: CASSRGIEDTGELFF. The CDR3 nucleotides read TGTGCCAGCAGTAGGGGAATAGAGGACACCGGGGAGCTGTTTTTT.

This clonotype was counted between two and nine times. The rearrangement uses TRBV5-1 and TRBJ2-7; D possibly corresponds to TRBD2 (6 bases). The CDR3 extends over 14 amino acids. Germline CDR1 SGHRS, CDR2 YFSETQ. The V end lost 0 bases, the J end lost 5 bases, and 12 bases lay between the germline ends. This chain's CDR3 is CASSLEAGVDEQYF. The DNA for the CDR3 is TGCGCCAGCAGCTTGGAAGCGGGTGTCGACGAGCAGTACTTC.

The chain links TRBV4-2 to TRBJ1-1, with 8 bases aligning to TRBD1. Germline CDR1 reads LGHNA; CDR2 reads YNFKEQ. The CDR3 runs 15 residues. The V segment lost 1 base and the J segment 2 bases; nucleotides outside the gene matches: 3. In DNA, the CDR3 is TGTGCCAGCAGCCAAGTCGACAGGGGCAACACTGAAGCTTTCTTT. Residues: CASSQVDRGNTEAFF.

This clonotype was counted only a few times. This chain joins TRBV19 and TRBJ1-6; unclear D gene. The V gene lost 10 bases and the J gene lost 6 bases, with 13 bases spanning the gap. Germline CDR1 reads LNHDA; CDR2 reads SQIVND (reference sequence). This CDR3 spans 13 amino acids. The CDR3 coding sequence is TGTGCCACCCTGAGGCACAGTAATTCACCCCTCCACTTT. Translating gives CATLRHSNSPLHF. Full variable domain (missing parts from reference TRBV19 and TRBJ1-6): DGGITQSPKYLFRKEGQNVTLSCEQNLNHDAMYWYRQDPGQGLRLIYYSQIVNDFQKGDIAEGYSVSREKKESFPLTVTSAQKNPTAFYLCATLRHSNSPLHFGNGTRLTVT.

This clonotype was detected only a few times. The chain couples TRBV4-1 to TRBJ1-1, with no clear D. Germline-derived CDR1 and CDR2 are MGHRA and YSYEKL. The V and J ends lost 2 bases and 5 bases respectively, with 6 bases between them. There are 12 residues in the CDR3. The CDR3 nucleotides are TGCGCCAGCAGCCAACCCTATACTGAAGCTTTCTTT. Translation gives CASSQPYTEAFF.